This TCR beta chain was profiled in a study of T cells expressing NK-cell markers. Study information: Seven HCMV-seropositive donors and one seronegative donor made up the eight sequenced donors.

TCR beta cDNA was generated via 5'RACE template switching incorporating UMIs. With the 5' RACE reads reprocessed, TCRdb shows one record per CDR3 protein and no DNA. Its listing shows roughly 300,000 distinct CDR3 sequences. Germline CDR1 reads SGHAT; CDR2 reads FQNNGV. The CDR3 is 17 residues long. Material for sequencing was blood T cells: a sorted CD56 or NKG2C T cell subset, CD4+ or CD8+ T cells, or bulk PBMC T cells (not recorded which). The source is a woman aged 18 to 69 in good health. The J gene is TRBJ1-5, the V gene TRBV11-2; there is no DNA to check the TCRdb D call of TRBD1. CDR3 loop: CASSLDRGQWSNQPQHF. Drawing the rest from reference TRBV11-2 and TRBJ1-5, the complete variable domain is EAGVAQSPRYKIIEKRQSVAFWCNPISGHATLYWYQQILGQGPKLLIQFQNNGVVDDSQLPKDRFSAERLKGVDSTLKIQPAKLEDSAVYLCASSLDRGQWSNQPQHFGDGTRLSIL.